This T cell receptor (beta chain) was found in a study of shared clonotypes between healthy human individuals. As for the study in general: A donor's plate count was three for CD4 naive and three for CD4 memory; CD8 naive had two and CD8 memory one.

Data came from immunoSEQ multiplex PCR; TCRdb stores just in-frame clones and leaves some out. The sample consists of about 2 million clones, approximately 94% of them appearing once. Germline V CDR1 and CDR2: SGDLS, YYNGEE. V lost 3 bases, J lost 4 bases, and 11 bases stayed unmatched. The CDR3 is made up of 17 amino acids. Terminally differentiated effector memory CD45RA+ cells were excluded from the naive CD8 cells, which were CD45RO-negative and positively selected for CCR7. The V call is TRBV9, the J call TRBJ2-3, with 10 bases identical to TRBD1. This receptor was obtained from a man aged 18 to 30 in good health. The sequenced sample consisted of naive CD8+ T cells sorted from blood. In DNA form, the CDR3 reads TGTGCCAGCAGCGAGTTCCACCGGGACAGGGGATCAGATACGCAGTATTTT. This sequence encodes CASSEFHRDRGSDTQYF. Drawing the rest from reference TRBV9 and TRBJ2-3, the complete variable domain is DSGVTQTPKHLITATGQRVTLRCSPRSGDLSVYWYQQSLDQGLQFLIQYYNGEERAKGNILERFSAQQFPDLHSELNLSSLELGDSALYFCASSEFHRDRGSDTQYFGPGTRLTVL.